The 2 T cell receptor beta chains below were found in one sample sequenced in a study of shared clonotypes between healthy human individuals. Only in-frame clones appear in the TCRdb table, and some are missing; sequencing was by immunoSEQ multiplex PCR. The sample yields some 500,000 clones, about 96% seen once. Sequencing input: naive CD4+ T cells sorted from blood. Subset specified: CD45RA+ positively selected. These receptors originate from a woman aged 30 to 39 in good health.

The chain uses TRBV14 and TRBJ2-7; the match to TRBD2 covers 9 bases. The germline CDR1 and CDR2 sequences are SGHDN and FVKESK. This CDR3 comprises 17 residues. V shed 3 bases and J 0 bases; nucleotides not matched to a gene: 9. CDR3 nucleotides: TGTGCCAGCAGCCAGGGCGGGACTAGCTTTGGCTCCTACGAGCAGTACTTC. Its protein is CASSQGGTSFGSYEQYF.

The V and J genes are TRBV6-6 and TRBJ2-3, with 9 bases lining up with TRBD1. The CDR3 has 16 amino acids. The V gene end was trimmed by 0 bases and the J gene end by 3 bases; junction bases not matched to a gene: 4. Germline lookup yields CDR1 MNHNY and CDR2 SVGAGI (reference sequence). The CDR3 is CASSYSTGTGTDTQYF. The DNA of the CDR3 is TGTGCCAGCAGTTACTCGACAGGGACAGGGACAGATACGCAGTATTTT.